The subject of this entry is one TCR beta chain. The data were taken from a study of blood T cell repertoires in COVID-19. The assay was immunoSEQ multiplex PCR, and TCRdb's table has in-frame clones only and misses some. The sample records some 300,000 clones, 80% to 90% being singletons. Sequenced: peripheral blood. This sequence originates from a woman in her 70s with COVID-19, enrolled during active disease.

The chain's CDR3 is CATSGPLTGTFTTDTQYF. The CDR3 DNA sequence: TGTGCCACCAGCGGACCTCTAACAGGTACCTTTACCACAGATACGCAGTATTTT. V gene TRBV15 combines with J gene TRBJ2-3; a weak D match, TRBD1 (5 bases). V was clipped by 5 bases and J by 2 bases, with 23 bases between them. Per the germline V gene, CDR1 is LNHNV and CDR2 is YYDKDF (reference sequence). The CDR3 consists of 18 residues.